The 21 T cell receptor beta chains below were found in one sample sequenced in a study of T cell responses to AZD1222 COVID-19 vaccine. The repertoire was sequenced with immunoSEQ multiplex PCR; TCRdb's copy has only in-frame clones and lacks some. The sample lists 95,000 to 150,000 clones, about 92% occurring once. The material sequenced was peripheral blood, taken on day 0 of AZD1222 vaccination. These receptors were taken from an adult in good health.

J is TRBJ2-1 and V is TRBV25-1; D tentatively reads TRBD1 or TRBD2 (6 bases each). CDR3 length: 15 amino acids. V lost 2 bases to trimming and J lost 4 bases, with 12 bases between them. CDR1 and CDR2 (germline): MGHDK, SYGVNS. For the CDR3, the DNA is TGTGCCAGCAGTGAACACGGGGGCTCATACAATGAGCAGTTCTTC. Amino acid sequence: CASSEHGGSYNEQFF.

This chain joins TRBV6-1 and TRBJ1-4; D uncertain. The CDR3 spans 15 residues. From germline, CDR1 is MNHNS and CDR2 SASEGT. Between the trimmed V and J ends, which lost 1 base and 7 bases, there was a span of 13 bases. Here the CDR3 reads CASSEVVGSGEKLFF. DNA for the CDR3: TGTGCCAGCAGTGAAGTAGTCGGCAGTGGTGAAAAACTGTTTTTT.

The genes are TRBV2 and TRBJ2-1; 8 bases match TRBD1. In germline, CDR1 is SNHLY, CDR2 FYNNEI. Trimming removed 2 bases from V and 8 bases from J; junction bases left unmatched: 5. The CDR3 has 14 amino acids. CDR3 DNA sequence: TGTGCCAGCAGTGAATTGCACAGGGGGGATGAGCAGTTCTTC. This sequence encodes CASSELHRGDEQFF.

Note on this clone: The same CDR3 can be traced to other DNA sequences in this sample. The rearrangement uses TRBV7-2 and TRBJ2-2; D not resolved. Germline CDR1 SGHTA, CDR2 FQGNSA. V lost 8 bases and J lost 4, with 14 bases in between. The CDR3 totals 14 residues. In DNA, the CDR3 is TGTGCCAGCTTAGGCTTACGGTCCACCGGGGAGCTGTTTTTT. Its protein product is CASLGLRSTGELFF.

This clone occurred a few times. The CDR3 here is CASSWGGGGTDTQYF. The CDR3 DNA reads as TGCGCCAGCAGCTGGGGGGGTGGAGGCACAGATACGCAGTATTTT. The chain is built from TRBV5-1 and TRBJ2-3, with 7 bases matching TRBD2. J lost 1 base, V lost 3 bases, and 5 bases had no gene match. Germline V lookup: CDR1 SGHRS, CDR2 YFSETQ. The CDR3 sequence is 15 residues long.

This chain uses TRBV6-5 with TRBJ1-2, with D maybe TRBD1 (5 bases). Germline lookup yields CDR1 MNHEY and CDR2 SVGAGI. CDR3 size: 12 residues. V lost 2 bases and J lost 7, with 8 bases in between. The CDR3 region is CASSYRGRGYTF. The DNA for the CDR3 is TGTGCCAGCAGTTACCGGGGCCGTGGCTACACCTTC.

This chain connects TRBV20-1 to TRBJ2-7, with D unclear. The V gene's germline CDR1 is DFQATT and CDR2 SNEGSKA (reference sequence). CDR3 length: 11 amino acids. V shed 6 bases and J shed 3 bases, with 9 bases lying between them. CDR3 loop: CSAPRIYEQYF. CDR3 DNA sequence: TGCAGTGCCCCTAGGATCTACGAGCAGTACTTC.

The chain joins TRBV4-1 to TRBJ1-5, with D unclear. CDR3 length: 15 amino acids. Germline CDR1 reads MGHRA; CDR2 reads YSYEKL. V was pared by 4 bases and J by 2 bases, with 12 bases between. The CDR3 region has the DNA TGCGCCAGCAGCCCGACACTCGGCGGCAATCAGCCCCAGCATTTT. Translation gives CASSPTLGGNQPQHF.

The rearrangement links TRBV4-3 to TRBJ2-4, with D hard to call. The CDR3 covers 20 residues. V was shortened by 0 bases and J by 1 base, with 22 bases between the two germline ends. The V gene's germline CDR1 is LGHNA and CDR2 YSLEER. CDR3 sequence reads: CASSQEISGILDKAKNIQYF. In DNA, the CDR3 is TGCGCCAGCAGCCAAGAGATTAGTGGTATCCTAGATAAGGCCAAAAACATTCAGTACTTC.

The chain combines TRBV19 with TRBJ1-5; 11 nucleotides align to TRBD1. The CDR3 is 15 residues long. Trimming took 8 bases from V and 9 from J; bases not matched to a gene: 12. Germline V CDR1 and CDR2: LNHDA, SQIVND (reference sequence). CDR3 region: CASHPRTGGSPPQHF. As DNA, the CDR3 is TGTGCCAGTCATCCCCGGACAGGGGGCTCCCCGCCCCAGCATTTT.

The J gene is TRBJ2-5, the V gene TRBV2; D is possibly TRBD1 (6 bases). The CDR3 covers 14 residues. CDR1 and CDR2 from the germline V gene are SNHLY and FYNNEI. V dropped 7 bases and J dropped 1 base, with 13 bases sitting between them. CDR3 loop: CASTVQGRQETQYF. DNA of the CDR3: TGTGCCAGCACCGTACAGGGTCGCCAAGAGACCCAGTACTTC.

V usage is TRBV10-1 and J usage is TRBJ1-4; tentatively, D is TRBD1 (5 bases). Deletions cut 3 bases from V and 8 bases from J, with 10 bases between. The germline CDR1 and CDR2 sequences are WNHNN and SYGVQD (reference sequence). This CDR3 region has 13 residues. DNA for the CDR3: TGCGCCAGCAGTGATAGACAGCGAGAAAAACTGTTTTTT. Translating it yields CASSDRQREKLFF.

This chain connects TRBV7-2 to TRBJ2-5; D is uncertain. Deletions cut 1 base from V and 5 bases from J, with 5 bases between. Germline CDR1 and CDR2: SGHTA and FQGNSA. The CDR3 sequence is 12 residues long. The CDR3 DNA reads TGTGCCAGCAGCTTAGTGACGGAGACCCAGTACTTC. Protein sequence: CASSLVTETQYF.

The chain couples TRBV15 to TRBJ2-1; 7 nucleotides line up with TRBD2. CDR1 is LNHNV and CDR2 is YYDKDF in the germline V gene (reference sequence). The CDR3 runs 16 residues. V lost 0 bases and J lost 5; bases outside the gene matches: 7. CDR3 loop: CATSREYGRANNEQFF. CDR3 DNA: TGTGCCACCAGCAGAGAATATGGGAGGGCCAACAATGAGCAGTTCTTC.

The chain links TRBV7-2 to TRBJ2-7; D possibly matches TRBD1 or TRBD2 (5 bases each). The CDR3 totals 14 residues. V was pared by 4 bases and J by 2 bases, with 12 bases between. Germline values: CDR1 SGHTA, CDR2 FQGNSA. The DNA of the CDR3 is TGTGCCAGCAGCTGGACCTCGGGACCCTACGAGCAGTACTTC. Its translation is CASSWTSGPYEQYF.

CDR3 DNA: TGCGCCAGCAGCTGGGGACAGGCGACTAATGAAAAACTGTTTTTT. This sequence encodes CASSWGQATNEKLFF. The chain couples TRBV5-1 to TRBJ1-4; 8 positions agree with TRBD1. The CDR3 spans 15 residues. Trimming at V came to 3 bases and at J to 2 bases, leaving 3 bases not matched to a gene. Germline CDR1 SGHRS, CDR2 YFSETQ.

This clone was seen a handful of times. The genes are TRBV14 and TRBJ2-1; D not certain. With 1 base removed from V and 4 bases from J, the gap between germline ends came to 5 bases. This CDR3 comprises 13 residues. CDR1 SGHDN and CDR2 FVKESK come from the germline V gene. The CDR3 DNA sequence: TGTGCCAGCAGCCAAGGCGGATACAATGAGCAGTTCTTC. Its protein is CASSQGGYNEQFF. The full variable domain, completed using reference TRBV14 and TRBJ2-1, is EAGVTQFPSHSVIEKGQTVTLRCDPISGHDNLYWYRRVMGKEIKFLLHFVKESKQDESGMPNNRFLAERTGGTYSTLKVQPAELEDSGVYFCASSQGGYNEQFFGPGTRLTVL.

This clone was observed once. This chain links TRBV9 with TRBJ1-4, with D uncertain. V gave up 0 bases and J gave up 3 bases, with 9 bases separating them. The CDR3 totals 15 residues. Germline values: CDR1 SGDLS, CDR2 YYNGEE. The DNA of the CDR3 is TGTGCCAGCAGCGTAGGCCCGGCCTCTAATGAAAAACTGTTTTTT. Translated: CASSVGPASNEKLFF.

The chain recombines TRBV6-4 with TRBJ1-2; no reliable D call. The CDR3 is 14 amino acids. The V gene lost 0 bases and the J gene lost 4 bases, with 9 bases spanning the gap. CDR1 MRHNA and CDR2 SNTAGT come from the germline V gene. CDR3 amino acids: CASSDSVRSYGYTF. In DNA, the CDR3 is TGTGCCAGCAGTGACTCCGTGAGGTCCTATGGCTACACCTTC.

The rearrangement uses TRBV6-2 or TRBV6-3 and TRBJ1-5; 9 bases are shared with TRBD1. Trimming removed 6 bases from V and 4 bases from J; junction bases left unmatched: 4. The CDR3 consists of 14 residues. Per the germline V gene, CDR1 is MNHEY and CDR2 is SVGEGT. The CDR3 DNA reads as TGTGCCAGCAGCCAACAGGGGGCAAATCAGCCCCAGCATTTT. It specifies CASSQQGANQPQHF.

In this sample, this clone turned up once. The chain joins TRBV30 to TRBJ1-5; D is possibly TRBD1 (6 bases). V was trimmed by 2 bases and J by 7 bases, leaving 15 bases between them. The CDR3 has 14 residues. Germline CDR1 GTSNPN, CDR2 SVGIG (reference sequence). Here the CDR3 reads CAWSLGAGGQPQHF. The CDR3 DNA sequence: TGTGCCTGGAGTTTGGGGGCGGGGGGACAGCCCCAGCATTTT.